One sample yielded the 12 T cell receptor beta chains listed below, sequenced in a study of cytomegalovirus exposure and HLA in healthy donors. Measured with immunoSEQ multiplex PCR; TCRdb has only the in-frame clones, and not every one. The profile covers approximately 60,000 clones, with around 90% appearing a single time and 1.3% taken by the ten largest. Sequencing was performed on PBMCs. The receptors originated from a woman younger than 35 in good health and CMV-seronegative.

This sequence joins TRBV6-1 and TRBJ2-1; 9 bases line up with TRBD2. With 0 bases clipped from V and 3 bases from J, the junction kept 0 bases outside the gene matches. The CDR3 is made up of 15 amino acids. Per the germline V gene, CDR1 is MNHNS and CDR2 is SASEGT. As DNA, the CDR3 is TGTGCCAGCAGTGAAGCAGCGGGGGGCTACAATGAGCAGTTCTTC. Translation gives CASSEAAGGYNEQFF.

V and J are TRBV9 and TRBJ1-1; D gene unclear. Germline assignment: CDR1 SGDLS and CDR2 YYNGEE. The CDR3 is made up of 13 amino acids. With 0 bases removed from V and 6 bases from J, the gap between germline ends came to 9 bases. The CDR3 coding sequence is TGTGCCAGCAGCGTAGTAGTCGGGGCTGAAGCTTTCTTT. Translated: CASSVVVGAEAFF.

The chain carries TRBV5-6 and TRBJ2-7; TRBD2 matches at 7 bases. The CDR3 sequence is 16 residues long. CDR1 is SGHDT and CDR2 is YYEEEE in the germline V gene. Trimming removed 3 bases from V and 5 bases from J; junction bases left unmatched: 14. CDR3 protein: CASSWGGLPRGDEQYF. For the CDR3, the DNA is TGTGCCAGCAGCTGGGGGGGACTGCCACGGGGCGACGAGCAGTACTTC. Supplemented by reference TRBV5-6 and TRBJ2-7, the full variable domain reads DAGVTQSPTHLIKTRGQQVTLRCSPKSGHDTVSWYQQALGQGPQFIFQYYEEEERQRGNFPDRFSGHQFPNYSSELNVNALLLGDSALYLCASSWGGLPRGDEQYFGPGTRLTVT.

The chain has TRBV11-3 and TRBJ2-7; TRBD1 agrees at 7 bases. After removal of 4 bases from V and 4 bases from J, the junction contained 13 bases not matched to a gene. This CDR3 spans 16 amino acids. Germline V lookup: CDR1 SGHNT, CDR2 YENEEA. DNA of the CDR3: TGTGCCAGCAGCTATTATTCCGGGACAGCGCTTTACGAGCAGTACTTC. Protein product: CASSYYSGTALYEQYF.

This clone has a single count. This chain connects TRBV11-2 to TRBJ2-3, with a weak D call TRBD2 (5 bases). This CDR3 contains 15 residues. V lost 8 bases and J lost 6, with 21 bases in between. Germline CDR1 SGHAT, CDR2 FQNNGV. This chain's CDR3 is CASGRKGRGRDTQYF. The CDR3 DNA sequence: TGTGCCAGCGGCCGGAAGGGTCGGGGAAGGGATACGCAGTATTTT.

The chain employs TRBV18 and TRBJ2-3; TRBD1 might be the D (7 bases). The CDR3 covers 15 residues. V lost 6 bases and J lost 0, with 13 bases in between. The germline gives CDR1 KGHSH, CDR2 LQKENI. CDR3 residues: CASSPTGTSTDTQYF. CDR3 bases: TGTGCCAGCTCCCCGACAGGGACTAGCACAGATACGCAGTATTTT.

The J gene is TRBJ2-1, the V gene TRBV6-1; tentative D call: TRBD2 (6 bases). Per germline, CDR1 MNHNS and CDR2 SASEGT. Between the trimmed V and J ends, which lost 8 bases and 1 base, there was a span of 12 bases. The CDR3 runs to 14 residues. The CDR3 reads CASHLGLSYNEQFF. In nucleotides, the CDR3 is TGTGCCAGCCACTTAGGACTATCCTACAATGAGCAGTTCTTC.

The chain uses TRBV9 and TRBJ2-7; TRBD2 agrees at 7 bases. The germline CDR1 and CDR2 sequences are SGDLS and YYNGEE. The CDR3 runs to 14 residues. The ends lost 5 bases at V and 6 bases at J; junction bases unmatched: 11. Written as DNA, the CDR3 is TGTGCCAGCAGTCCTCAGGAGCGGGGTTTCGAGCAGTACTTC. This encodes CASSPQERGFEQYF.

The chain recombines TRBV5-6 with TRBJ2-3, with 7 bases identical to TRBD2. The V gene's germline CDR1 is SGHDT and CDR2 YYEEEE. The CDR3 has 15 residues. Trimming cost V 2 bases and J 6 bases; bases outside gene matches: 9. CDR3 bases: TGTGCCAGCAGCTTATTGGCTAGCGGACTTGATACGCAGTATTTT. This codes for CASSLLASGLDTQYF.

This sequence joins TRBV9 and TRBJ1-2; TRBD1 aligns across 8 bases. The CDR3 has 15 amino acids. Germline V CDR1 and CDR2: SGDLS, YYNGEE. V lost 4 bases and J lost 2; bases outside the gene matches: 7. The CDR3 nucleotides are TGTGCCAGCAGCTCCCCTCGACAGGGGAACTATGGCTACACCTTC. Protein sequence: CASSSPRQGNYGYTF.

This chain links TRBV19 with TRBJ2-3, with 13 bases matching TRBD2. The CDR3 is 14 residues long. Losses at the gene ends were 8 bases for V and 2 bases for J; bases not matched to a gene: 1. Germline values: CDR1 LNHDA, CDR2 SQIVND (reference sequence). The CDR3 here is CASGLAGVTDTQYF. DNA of the CDR3: TGTGCCAGTGGACTAGCGGGGGTCACAGATACGCAGTATTTT.

V gene TRBV7-2 combines with J gene TRBJ1-1; possibly TRBD1 for D (5 bases). The CDR3 is 14 amino acids. The V gene lost 5 bases and the J gene lost 0 bases, with 10 bases spanning the gap. Germline values: CDR1 SGHTA, CDR2 FQGNSA. The CDR3: CASSRGSMNTEAFF. Written as DNA, the CDR3 is TGTGCCAGCAGCAGGGGTTCCATGAACACTGAAGCTTTCTTT.